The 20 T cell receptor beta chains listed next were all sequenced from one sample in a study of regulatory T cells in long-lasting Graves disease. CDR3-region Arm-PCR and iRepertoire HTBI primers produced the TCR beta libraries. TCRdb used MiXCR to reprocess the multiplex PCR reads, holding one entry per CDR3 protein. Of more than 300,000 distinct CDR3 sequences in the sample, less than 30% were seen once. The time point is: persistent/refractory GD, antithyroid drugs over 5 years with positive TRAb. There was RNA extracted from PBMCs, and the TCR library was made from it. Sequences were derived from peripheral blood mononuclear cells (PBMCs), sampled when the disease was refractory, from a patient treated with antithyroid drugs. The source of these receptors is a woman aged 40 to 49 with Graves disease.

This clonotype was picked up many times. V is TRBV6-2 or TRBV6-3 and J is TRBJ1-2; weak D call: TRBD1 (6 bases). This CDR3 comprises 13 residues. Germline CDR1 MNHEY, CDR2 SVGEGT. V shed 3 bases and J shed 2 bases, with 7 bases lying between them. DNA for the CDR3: TGTGCCAGCAGTTATGACAGGAACTATGGCTACACCTTC. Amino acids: CASSYDRNYGYTF.

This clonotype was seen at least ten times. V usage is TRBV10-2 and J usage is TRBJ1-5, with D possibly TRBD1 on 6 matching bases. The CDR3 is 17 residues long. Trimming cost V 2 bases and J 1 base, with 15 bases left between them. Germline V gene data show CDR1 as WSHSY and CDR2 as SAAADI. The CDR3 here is CASSEGGGGGSNQPQHF. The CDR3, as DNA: TGCGCCAGCAGTGAGGGAGGGGGAGGGGGAAGCAATCAGCCCCAGCATTTT.

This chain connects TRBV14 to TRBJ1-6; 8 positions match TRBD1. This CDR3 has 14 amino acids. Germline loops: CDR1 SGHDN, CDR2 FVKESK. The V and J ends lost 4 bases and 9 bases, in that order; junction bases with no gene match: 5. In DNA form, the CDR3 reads TGTGCCAGCAGCCCGGACAGGGAAGGTTCACCCCTCCACTTT. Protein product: CASSPDREGSPLHF. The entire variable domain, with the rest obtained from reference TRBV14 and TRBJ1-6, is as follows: EAGVTQFPSHSVIEKGQTVTLRCDPISGHDNLYWYRRVMGKEIKFLLHFVKESKQDESGMPNNRFLAERTGGTYSTLKVQPAELEDSGVYFCASSPDREGSPLHFGNGTRLTVT.

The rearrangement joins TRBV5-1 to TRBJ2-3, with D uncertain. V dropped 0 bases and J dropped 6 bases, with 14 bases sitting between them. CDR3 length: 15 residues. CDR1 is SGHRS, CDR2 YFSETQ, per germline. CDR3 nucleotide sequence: TGCGCCAGCAGCTTGGAGTGGGTCACCAAGGATACGCAGTATTTT. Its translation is CASSLEWVTKDTQYF.

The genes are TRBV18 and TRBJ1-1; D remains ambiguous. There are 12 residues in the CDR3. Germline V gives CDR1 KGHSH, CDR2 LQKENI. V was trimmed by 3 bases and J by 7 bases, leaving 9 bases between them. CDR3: CASSPRRNEAFF. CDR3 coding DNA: TGTGCCAGCTCACCGAGGCGAAATGAAGCTTTCTTT.

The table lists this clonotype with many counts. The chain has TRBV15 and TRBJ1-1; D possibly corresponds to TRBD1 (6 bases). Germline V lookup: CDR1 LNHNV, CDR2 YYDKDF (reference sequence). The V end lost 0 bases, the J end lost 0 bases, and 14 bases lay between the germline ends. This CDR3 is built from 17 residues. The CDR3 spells CATSREGTGKVNTEAFF. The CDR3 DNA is TGTGCCACCAGCAGAGAAGGTACAGGGAAAGTGAACACTGAAGCTTTCTTT.

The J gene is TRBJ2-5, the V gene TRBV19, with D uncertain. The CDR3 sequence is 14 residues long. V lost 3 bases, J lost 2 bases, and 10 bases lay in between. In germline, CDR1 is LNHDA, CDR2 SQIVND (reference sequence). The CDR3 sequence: CASSMRTPQETQYF. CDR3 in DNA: TGTGCCAGTAGTATGCGGACCCCACAAGAGACCCAGTACTTC.

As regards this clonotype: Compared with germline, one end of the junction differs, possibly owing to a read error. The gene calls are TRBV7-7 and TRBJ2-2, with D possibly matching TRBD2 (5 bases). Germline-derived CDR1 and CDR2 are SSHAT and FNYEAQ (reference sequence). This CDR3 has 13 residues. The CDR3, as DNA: TGTGCTAGCAGCCCTACTAGGTCCGGGGAGCTGTTTTTT. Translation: CASSPTRSGELFF.

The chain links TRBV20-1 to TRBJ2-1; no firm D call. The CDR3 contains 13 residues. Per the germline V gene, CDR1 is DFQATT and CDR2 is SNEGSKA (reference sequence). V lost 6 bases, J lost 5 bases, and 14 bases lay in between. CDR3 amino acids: CSALYYGHNEQFF. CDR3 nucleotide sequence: TGCAGTGCCTTATACTACGGGCACAATGAGCAGTTCTTC.

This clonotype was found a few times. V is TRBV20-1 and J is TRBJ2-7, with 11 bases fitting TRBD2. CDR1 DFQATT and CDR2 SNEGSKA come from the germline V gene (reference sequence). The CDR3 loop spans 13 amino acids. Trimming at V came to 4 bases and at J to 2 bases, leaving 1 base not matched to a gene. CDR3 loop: CSATSGRTYEQYF. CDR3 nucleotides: TGCAGTGCTACTAGCGGGAGGACCTACGAGCAGTACTTC.

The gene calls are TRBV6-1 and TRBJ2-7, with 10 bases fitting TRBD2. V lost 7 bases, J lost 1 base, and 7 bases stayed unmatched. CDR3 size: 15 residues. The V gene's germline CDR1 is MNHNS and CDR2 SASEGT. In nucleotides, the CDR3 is TGTGCCAGCACACCGACTAGCGGGTTATCCTACGAGCAGTACTTC. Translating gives CASTPTSGLSYEQYF.

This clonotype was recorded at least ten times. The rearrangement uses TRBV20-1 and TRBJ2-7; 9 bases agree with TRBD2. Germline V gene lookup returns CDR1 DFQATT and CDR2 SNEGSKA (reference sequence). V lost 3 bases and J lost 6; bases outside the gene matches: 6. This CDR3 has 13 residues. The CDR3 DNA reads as TGCAGTGCTAGGGTAGCGGGAGTCTTCGAGCAGTACTTC. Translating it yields CSARVAGVFEQYF.

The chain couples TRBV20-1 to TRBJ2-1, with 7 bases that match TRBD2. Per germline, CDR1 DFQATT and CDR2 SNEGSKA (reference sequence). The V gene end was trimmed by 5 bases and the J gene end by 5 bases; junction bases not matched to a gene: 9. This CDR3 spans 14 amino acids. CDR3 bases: TGCAGTGCTTATCCACTAGCGAGTAACAATGAGCAGTTCTTC. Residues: CSAYPLASNNEQFF.

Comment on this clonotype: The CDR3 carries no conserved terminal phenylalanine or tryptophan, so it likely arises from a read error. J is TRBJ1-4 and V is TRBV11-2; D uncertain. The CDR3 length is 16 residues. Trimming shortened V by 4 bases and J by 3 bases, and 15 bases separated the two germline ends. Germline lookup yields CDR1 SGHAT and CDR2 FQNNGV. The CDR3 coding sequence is TGTGCCAGCAGCTCCCGTACGTGGACCTCTAATGAAAAACTGTTTCTT. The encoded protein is CASSSRTWTSNEKLFL.

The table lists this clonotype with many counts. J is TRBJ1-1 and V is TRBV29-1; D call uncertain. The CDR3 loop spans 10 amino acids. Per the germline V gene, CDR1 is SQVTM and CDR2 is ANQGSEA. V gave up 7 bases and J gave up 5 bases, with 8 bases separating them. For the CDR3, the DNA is TGCAGCGCGGTTGGGACTGAAGCTTTCTTT. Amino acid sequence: CSAVGTEAFF.

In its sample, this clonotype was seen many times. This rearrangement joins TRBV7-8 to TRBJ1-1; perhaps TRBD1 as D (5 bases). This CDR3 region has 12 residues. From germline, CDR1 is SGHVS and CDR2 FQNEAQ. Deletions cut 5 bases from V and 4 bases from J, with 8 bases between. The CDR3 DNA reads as TGTGCCAGCAGCGCGGGGGTCACTGAAGCTTTCTTT. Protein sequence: CASSAGVTEAFF.

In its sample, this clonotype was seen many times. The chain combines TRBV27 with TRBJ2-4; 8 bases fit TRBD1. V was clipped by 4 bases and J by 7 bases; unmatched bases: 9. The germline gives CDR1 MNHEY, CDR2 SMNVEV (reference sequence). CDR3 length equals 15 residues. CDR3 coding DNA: TGTGCCAGCAGTTCTTCCCCGGCAGGGGGCAACATTCAGTACTTC. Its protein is CASSSSPAGGNIQYF.

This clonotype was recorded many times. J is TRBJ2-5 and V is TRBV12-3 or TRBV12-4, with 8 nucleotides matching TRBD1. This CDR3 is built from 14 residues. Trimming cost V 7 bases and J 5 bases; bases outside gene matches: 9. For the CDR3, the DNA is TGTGCCAGCACTACGACAGGGGCCTCGGAGACCCAGTACTTC. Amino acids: CASTTTGASETQYF.

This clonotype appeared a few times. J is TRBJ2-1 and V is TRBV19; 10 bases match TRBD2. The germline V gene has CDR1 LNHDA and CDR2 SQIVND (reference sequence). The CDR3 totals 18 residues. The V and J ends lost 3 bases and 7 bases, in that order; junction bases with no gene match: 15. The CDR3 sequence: CASSMRLAGVLGRNEQFF. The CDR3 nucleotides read TGTGCCAGTAGTATGCGGCTAGCGGGAGTTTTGGGGCGGAATGAGCAGTTCTTC.

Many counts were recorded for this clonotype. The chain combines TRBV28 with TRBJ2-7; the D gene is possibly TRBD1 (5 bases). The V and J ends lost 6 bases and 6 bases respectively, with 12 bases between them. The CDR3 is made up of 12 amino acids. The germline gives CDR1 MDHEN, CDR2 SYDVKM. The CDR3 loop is CASSPGLGEQYF. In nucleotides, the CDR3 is TGTGCCAGCAGCCCAGGGCTCGGCGAGCAGTACTTC.